This T cell receptor beta chain emerged from a study of blood T cell repertoires in COVID-19. The wider study: The United States, Italy and Spain supplied acute and convalescent COVID-19 samples. Nucleic acid was either cDNA or gDNA, and it came from T cells, B-cell-depleted T cells, or PBMCs.

Original processing methods: Estimated nucleated cell counts came from reference gene primer amplification. Sequencing used immunoSEQ multiplex PCR; TCRdb keeps in-frame clones, though not all of them. The V and J calls and clone size were taken over from that table, and D and trimming were inferred from the DNA. This sample has fewer than 150,000 clones, with 78% found just once. Germline lookup yields CDR1 SGHDN and CDR2 FVKESK. The CDR3 covers 11 residues. V lost 6 bases to trimming and J lost 10 bases, with 12 bases between them. This clone was seen a single time. The TCR originated in a man in his sixties or seventies with acute or convalescent COVID-19. The chain couples TRBV14 to TRBJ1-1; D uncertain. Sequenced material: peripheral blood. DNA of the CDR3: TGTGCCAGCAGTACGAGGCGGGTAGCTTTCTTT. Translating gives CASSTRRVAFF. The full variable domain, in which reference TRBV14 and TRBJ1-1 provide the parts outside the CDR3, is EAGVTQFPSHSVIEKGQTVTLRCDPISGHDNLYWYRRVMGKEIKFLLHFVKESKQDESGMPNNRFLAERTGGTYSTLKVQPAELEDSGVYFCASSTRRVAFFGQGTRLTVV.